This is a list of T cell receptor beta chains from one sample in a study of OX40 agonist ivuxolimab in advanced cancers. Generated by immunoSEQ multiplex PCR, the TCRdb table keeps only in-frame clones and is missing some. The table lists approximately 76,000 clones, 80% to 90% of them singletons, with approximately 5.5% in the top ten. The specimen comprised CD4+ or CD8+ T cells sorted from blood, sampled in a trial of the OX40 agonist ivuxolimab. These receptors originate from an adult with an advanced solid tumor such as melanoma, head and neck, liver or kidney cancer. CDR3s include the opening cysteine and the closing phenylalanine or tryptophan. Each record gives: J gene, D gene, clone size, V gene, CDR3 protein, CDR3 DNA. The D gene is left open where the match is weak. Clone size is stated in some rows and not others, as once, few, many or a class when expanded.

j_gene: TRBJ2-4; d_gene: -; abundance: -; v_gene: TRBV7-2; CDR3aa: CASSHGTRSNIQYF; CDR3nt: TGTGCCAGCAGCCACGGGACCCGATCCAACATTCAGTACTTC
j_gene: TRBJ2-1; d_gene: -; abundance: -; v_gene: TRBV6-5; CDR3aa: CASRRGRGYKNEQFF; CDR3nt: TGTGCCAGCAGGCGAGGCAGGGGATACAAGAATGAGCAGTTCTTC
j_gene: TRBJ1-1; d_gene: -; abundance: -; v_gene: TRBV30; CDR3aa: CAWTTVNTEAFF; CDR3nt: TGTGCCTGGACGACAGTGAACACTGAAGCTTTCTTT
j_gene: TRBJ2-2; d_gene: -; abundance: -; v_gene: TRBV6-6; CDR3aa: CASSKEGSNTGELFF; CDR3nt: TGTGCCAGCAGTAAAGAGGGATCGAACACCGGGGAGCTGTTTTTT
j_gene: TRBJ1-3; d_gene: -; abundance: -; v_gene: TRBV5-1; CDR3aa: CASSYDGGSGNTIYF; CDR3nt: TGCGCCAGCAGCTATGACGGAGGCTCTGGAAACACCATATATTTT
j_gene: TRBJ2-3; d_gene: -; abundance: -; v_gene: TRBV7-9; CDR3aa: CASSRPPGGADTQYF; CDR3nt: TGTGCCAGCAGCCGTCCCCCCGGGGGCGCAGATACGCAGTATTTT
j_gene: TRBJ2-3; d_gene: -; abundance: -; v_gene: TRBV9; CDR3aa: CASSVGGVYTDTQYF; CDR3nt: TGTGCCAGCAGCGTAGGGGGGGTCTACACAGATACGCAGTATTTT
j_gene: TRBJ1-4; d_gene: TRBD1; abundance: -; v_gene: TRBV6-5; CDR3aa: CASSRGGQSGEKLFF; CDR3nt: TGTGCCAGCAGTAGGGGGGGACAGTCGGGCGAAAAACTGTTTTTT
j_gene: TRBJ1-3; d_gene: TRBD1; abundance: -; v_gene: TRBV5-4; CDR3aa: CASSQETGGDTIYF; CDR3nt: TGTGCCAGCAGCCAAGAAACAGGGGGCGACACCATATATTTT
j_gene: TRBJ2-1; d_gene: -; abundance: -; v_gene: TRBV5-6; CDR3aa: CASSLRGGHSYNEQFF; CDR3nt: TGTGCCAGCAGCCTTAGGGGGGGCCACTCCTACAATGAGCAGTTCTTC
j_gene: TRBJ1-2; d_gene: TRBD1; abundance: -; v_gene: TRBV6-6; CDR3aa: CASSYYGTDFYGYTF; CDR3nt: TGTGCCAGCAGTTACTATGGGACAGATTTCTATGGCTACACCTTC
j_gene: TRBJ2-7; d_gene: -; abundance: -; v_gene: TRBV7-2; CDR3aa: CASSLEFSLYLEQYF; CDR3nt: TGTGCCAGCAGCTTAGAATTCAGCTTGTATCTCGAGCAGTACTTC
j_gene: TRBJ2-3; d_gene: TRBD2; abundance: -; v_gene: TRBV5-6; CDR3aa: CASSLLAGVEGDTQYF; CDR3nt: TGTGCCAGCAGCCTACTAGCGGGAGTCGAGGGAGATACGCAGTATTTT
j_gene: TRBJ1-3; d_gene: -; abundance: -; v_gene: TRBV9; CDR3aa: CASTTGFSSGNTIYF; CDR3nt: TGTGCCAGCACTACAGGCTTCTCTTCTGGAAACACCATATATTTT
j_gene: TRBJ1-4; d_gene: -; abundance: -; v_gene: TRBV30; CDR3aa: CAWSADNEKLFF; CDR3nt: TGTGCCTGGAGTGCGGACAATGAAAAACTGTTTTTT
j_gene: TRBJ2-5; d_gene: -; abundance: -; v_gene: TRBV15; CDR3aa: CATMGTQYF; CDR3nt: TGTGCCACCATGGGGACCCAGTACTTC
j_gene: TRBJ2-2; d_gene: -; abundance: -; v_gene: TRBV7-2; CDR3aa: CASSLIPGSGELFF; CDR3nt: TGTGCCAGCAGCTTAATCCCGGGGTCCGGGGAGCTGTTTTTT
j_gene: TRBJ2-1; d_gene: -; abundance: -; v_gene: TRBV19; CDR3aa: CASSIERSYNEQFF; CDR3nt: TGTGCCAGTAGTATCGAGCGTTCCTACAATGAGCAGTTCTTC
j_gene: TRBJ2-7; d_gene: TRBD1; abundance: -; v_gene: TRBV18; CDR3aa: CASSRTGLNEQYF; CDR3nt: TGTGCCAGCTCACGGACAGGGCTCAACGAGCAGTACTTC
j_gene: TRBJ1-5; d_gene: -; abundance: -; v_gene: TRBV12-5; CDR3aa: CASMGEGRNQPQHF; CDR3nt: TGTGCTAGTATGGGGGAGGGGCGCAATCAGCCCCAGCATTTT
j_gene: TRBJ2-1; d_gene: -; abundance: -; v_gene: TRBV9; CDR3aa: CASESSYNEQFF; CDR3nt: TGTGCCAGCGAAAGCTCCTACAATGAGCAGTTCTTC
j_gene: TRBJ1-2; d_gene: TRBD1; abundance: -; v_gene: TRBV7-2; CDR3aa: CASRQRTGEEGSYGYTF; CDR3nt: TGTGCCAGCAGACAGAGGACAGGGGAGGAGGGTAGCTATGGCTACACCTTC
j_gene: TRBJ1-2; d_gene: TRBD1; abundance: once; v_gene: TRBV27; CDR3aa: CASRGVYRGSGYTF; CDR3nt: TGTGCCAGCAGGGGGGTTTACAGGGGAAGTGGCTACACCTTC
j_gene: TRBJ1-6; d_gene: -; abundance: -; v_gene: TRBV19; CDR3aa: CASSIGGLDSPLHF; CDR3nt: TGTGCCAGTAGTATCGGGGGTTTGGATTCACCCCTCCACTTT